This T cell receptor (beta chain) stems from a study of CD4 T cells in relation to SARS-CoV-2 and coronaviruses. General study points: Samples before the pandemic and after infection were not matched within any donor. Compared with monoreactive clones, crossreactive clones showed significantly weaker SARS-CoV-2 expansion.

Germline V lookup: CDR1 LNHNV, CDR2 YYDKDF (reference sequence). The CDR3 sequence is 15 residues long. Trimming stripped 0 bases from V and 0 bases from J, with 8 bases between. Only in-frame clones appear in the TCRdb table, and some are missing; sequencing was by immunoSEQ multiplex PCR. The sample consists of some 40,000 clones, approximately 85% of them appearing once. A note on this clone: The antigen remains undetermined.

This chain uses TRBV15 with TRBJ1-2; D unclear. The receptor comes from an adult with COVID-19. The sample comprised memory CD4+ T cells from PBMCs. CDR3 amino acids: CATSRERASNYGYTF. DNA for the CDR3: TGTGCCACCAGCAGAGAGAGGGCGTCTAACTATGGCTACACCTTC.